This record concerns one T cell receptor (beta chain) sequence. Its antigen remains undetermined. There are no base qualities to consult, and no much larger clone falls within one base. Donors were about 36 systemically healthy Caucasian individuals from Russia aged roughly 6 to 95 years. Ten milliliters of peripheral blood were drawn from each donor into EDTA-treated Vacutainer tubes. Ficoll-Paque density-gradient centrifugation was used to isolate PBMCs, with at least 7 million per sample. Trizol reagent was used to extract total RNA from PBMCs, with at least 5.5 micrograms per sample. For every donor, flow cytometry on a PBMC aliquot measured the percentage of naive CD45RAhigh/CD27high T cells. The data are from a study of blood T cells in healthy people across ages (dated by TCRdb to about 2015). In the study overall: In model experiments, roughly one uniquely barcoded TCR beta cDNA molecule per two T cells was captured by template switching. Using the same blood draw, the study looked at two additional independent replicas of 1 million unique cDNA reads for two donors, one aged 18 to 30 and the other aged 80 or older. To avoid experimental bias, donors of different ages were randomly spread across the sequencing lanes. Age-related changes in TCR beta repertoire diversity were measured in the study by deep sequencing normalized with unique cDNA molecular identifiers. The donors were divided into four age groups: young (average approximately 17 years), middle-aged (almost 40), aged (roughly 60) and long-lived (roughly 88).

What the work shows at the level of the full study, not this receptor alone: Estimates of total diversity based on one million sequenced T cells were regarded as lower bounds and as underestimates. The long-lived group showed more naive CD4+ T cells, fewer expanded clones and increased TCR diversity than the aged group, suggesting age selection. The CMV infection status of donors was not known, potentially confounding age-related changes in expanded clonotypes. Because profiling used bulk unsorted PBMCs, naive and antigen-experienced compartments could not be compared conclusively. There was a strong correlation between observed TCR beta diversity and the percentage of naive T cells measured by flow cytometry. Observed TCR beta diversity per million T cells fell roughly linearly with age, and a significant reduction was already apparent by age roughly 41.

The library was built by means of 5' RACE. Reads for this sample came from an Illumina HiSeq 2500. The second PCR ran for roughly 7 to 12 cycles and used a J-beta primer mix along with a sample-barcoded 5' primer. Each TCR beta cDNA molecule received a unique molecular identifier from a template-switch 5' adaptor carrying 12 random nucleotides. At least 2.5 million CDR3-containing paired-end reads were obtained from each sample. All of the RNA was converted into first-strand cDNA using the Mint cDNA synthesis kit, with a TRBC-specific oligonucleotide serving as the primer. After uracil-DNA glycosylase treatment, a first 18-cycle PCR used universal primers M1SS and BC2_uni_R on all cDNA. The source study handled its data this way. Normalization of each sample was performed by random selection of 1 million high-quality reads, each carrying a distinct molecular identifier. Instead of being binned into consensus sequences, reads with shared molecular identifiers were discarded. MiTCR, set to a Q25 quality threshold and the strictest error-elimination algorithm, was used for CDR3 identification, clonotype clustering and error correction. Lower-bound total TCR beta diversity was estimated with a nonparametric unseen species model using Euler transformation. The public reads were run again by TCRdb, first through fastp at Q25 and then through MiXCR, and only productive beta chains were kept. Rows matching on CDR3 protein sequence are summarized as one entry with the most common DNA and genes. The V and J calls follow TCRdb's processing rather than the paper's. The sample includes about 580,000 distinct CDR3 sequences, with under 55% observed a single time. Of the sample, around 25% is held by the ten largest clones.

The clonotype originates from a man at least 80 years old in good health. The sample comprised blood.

The CDR3 is CASSLGGAFGEKLFF. The nucleotides read TGTGCCAGCAGCTTAGGGGGGGCGTTTGGTGAAAAACTGTTTTTT. Recombination connected TRBV7-2 to TRBJ1-4; the D segment could be TRBD1, given 6 matching bases. The germline V gene encodes CDR1 SGHTA and CDR2 FQGNSA. The CDR3 measures 15 amino acids from cysteine to phenylalanine. Only the CDR3 DNA stays, 45 bases, in frame from base 1. V and J are truncated by 1 base and 7 bases respectively, leaving an intervening sequence of 13 bases.